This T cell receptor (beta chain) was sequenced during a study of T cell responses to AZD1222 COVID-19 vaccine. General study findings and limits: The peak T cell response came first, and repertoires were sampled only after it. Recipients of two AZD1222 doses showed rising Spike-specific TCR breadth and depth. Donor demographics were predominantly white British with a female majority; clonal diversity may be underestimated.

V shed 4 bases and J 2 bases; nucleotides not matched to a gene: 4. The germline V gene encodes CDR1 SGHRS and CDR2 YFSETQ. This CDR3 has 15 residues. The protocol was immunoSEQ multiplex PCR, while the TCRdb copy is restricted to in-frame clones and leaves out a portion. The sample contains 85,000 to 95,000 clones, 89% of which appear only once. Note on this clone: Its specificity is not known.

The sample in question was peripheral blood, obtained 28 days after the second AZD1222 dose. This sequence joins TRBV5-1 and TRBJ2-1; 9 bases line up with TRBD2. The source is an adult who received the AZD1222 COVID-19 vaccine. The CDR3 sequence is CASSPIAGAYNEQFF. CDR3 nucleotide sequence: TGCGCCAGCAGCCCCATAGCGGGGGCCTACAATGAGCAGTTCTTC.